The following is a TCR beta chain sequence with its context. The sample comes from a study of blood T cell repertoires in COVID-19. Study in general: Acute-phase and convalescent COVID-19 samples originated in the United States, Italy and Spain. From T cells, B-cell-depleted T cells, or PBMCs came the material, which was cDNA or gDNA.

In the authors' workflow: Amplification from reference gene primers served as the basis for estimated nucleated cell counts. The protocol was immunoSEQ multiplex PCR, while the TCRdb copy is restricted to in-frame clones and leaves out a portion. That table supplies the V and J calls and clone size; D and trimming were determined from the DNA. The sample shows about 250,000 clones, about 86% of them seen only once. Sequencing used peripheral blood. The origin of this receptor is a man older than 75 with acute or convalescent COVID-19.

Here the CDR3 reads CASSMTSGTDTQYF. The CDR3 nucleotides read TGTGCCAGCTCCATGACTAGCGGCACAGATACGCAGTATTTT. V usage is TRBV18 and J usage is TRBJ2-3; 8 positions match TRBD2. Germline loops: CDR1 KGHSH, CDR2 LQKENI. The CDR3 spans 14 residues. V shed 6 bases, J shed 1 base, and the junction held 3 bases outside the gene matches.